Each of the 24 T cell receptor beta chains below was sequenced from the same sample in a study of graft-versus-host responses after intestinal transplantation. Measured with immunoSEQ multiplex PCR; TCRdb has only the in-frame clones, and not every one. Found here are approximately 10,000 clones, just under 95% of them singletons; the top ten hold under 2.5%. The source material was PBMCs, sampled 8 days after intestinal transplant. These receptors were collected from a human patient who received an intestinal transplant, so some T cells may come from the graft donor.

V usage is TRBV27 and J usage is TRBJ2-1; maybe TRBD2 (5 bases). This CDR3 has 14 residues. Looked up from germline, CDR1 is MNHEY and CDR2 is SMNVEV (reference sequence). V lost 4 bases to trimming and J lost 0 bases, with 7 bases between them. For the CDR3, the DNA is TGTGCCAGCAGTTCTGGAGGCTCCTACAATGAGCAGTTCTTC. The encoded protein is CASSSGGSYNEQFF.

V gene TRBV2 combines with J gene TRBJ2-5; maybe TRBD2 (6 bases). The CDR3 totals 13 residues. V was clipped by 6 bases and J by 2 bases, with 10 bases between them. CDR1 and CDR2 from the germline V gene are SNHLY and FYNNEI. CDR3 DNA: TGTGCCAGCAGACGACTAGGTCAAGAGACCCAGTACTTC. This translates into CASRRLGQETQYF. Combining the CDR3 with reference TRBV2 and TRBJ2-5 gives the whole variable domain EPEVTQTPSHQVTQMGQEVILRCVPISNHLYFYWYRQILGQKVEFLVSFYNNEISEKSEIFDDQFSVERPDGSNFTLKIRSTKLEDSAMYFCASRRLGQETQYFGPGTRLLVL.

The CDR3: CASSLFLASGITDTQYF. The DNA for the CDR3 is TGTGCCAGCAGCTTGTTTCTGGCTAGCGGGATCACAGATACGCAGTATTTT. The chain recombines TRBV5-6 with TRBJ2-3; 9 bases map to TRBD2. CDR1 is SGHDT, CDR2 YYEEEE, per germline. The ends lost 1 base at V and 2 bases at J; junction bases unmatched: 8. The CDR3 is made up of 17 amino acids.

The J gene is TRBJ1-1, the V gene TRBV13; 10 bases are a match to TRBD1. The CDR3 covers 17 residues. Germline CDR1 and CDR2: PRHDT and FYEKMQ (reference sequence). The V segment lost 3 bases and the J segment 3 bases; nucleotides outside the gene matches: 10. This CDR3 reads CASSFPGQGILDTEAFF. Here the CDR3 DNA reads TGTGCCAGCAGCTTCCCGGGACAGGGGATTTTGGACACTGAAGCTTTCTTT.

The V gene is TRBV5-8, the J gene TRBJ1-5, with TRBD1 identical over 10 bases. CDR3 size: 15 residues. Germline V gene lookup returns CDR1 SGHTS and CDR2 YDEGEE. The J segment lost 3 bases and the V segment lost 4 bases, leaving 4 bases of the junction unmatched. CDR3 region: CASSAGTGVNQPQHF. CDR3 nucleotide sequence: TGTGCCAGCAGCGCCGGGACAGGGGTCAATCAGCCCCAGCATTTT.

Turning to this clone: A read error may account for a junction end that differs from germline. The chain has TRBV6-9 and TRBJ1-2; no firm D call. This CDR3 has 13 residues. Germline V lookup: CDR1 MNHGY, CDR2 SVAAGI. The CDR3 bases are TGCGCCAGCAGTTCGTCCAGATCTATTAGCTACACCTTC. This codes for CASSSSRSISYTF.

The chain employs TRBV28 and TRBJ1-2, with 10 bases matching TRBD1. With V trimmed by 5 bases and J by 8 bases, 11 bases remained unmatched. The germline CDR1 and CDR2 sequences are MDHEN and SYDVKM. There are 15 residues in the CDR3. The CDR3 DNA follows: TGTGCCAGCAGTCTCCATCGACAGGGGGCTCGAGGCTACACCTTC. It translates to CASSLHRQGARGYTF.

This clone was found a few times. The V gene is TRBV19, the J gene TRBJ2-7; no reliable D call. Germline CDR1 reads LNHDA; CDR2 reads SQIVND (reference sequence). V lost 8 bases to trimming and J lost 2 bases, with 10 bases between them. The CDR3 runs to 12 residues. The DNA for the CDR3 is TGTGCCAGTTCATCGTTAGCCTACGAGCAGTACTTC. It specifies CASSSLAYEQYF.

This chain links TRBV12-5 with TRBJ2-2; a possible D gene is TRBD2 (6 bases). Trimming shortened V by 7 bases and J by 5 bases, and 14 bases separated the two germline ends. The CDR3 is made up of 14 amino acids. Germline CDR1 LGHNT, CDR2 FRNRAP. CDR3 in DNA: TGTGCTAGTGCACCCCCCGGGAGAACCGGGGAGCTGTTTTTT. Translation gives CASAPPGRTGELFF.

This clone was recorded only once. V is TRBV27 and J is TRBJ2-3; 10 nucleotides agree with TRBD2. The CDR3 runs to 15 residues. Per germline, CDR1 MNHEY and CDR2 SMNVEV (reference sequence). Trimming cost V 6 bases and J 1 base; bases outside gene matches: 4. CDR3 sequence reads: CASRLAGGGTDTQYF. CDR3 DNA: TGTGCCAGCAGATTAGCGGGAGGCGGCACAGATACGCAGTATTTT.

This clone was seen a single time. The chain is built from TRBV2 and TRBJ2-1, with D perhaps assigned TRBD1 or TRBD2 (5 bases each). Germline V gene sequence: CDR1 SNHLY, CDR2 FYNNEI. CDR3 length: 15 amino acids. Trimming left V 8 bases short and J 9 bases short, with 23 bases between. The CDR3 loop reads CASWEMKGGGSEQFF. The CDR3 bases are TGTGCCAGCTGGGAGATGAAGGGTGGGGGTAGTGAGCAGTTCTTC.

This chain links TRBV19 with TRBJ1-5; D is uncertain. V dropped 4 bases and J dropped 5 bases, with 18 bases sitting between them. In germline, CDR1 is LNHDA, CDR2 SQIVND (reference sequence). CDR3 length: 16 residues. CDR3 loop: CASSSPEWADHQPQHF. As DNA, the CDR3 is TGTGCCAGTAGTAGCCCCGAATGGGCAGACCATCAGCCCCAGCATTTT.

The chain links TRBV11-3 to TRBJ2-1, with D uncertain. The CDR3 loop spans 13 amino acids. Germline lookup yields CDR1 SGHNT and CDR2 YENEEA. Trimming took off 5 bases at V and 10 bases at J, with 15 bases between the two ends. CDR3 loop: CASSGRAQDEQFF. CDR3 DNA: TGTGCCAGCAGCGGCCGGGCCCAGGACGAGCAGTTCTTC.

V is TRBV2 and J is TRBJ2-7; 8 nucleotides agree with TRBD2. CDR1 and CDR2 (germline): SNHLY, FYNNEI. Trimming removed 3 bases from V and 6 bases from J; junction bases left unmatched: 10. The CDR3 totals 15 residues. In nucleotides, the CDR3 is TGTGCCAGCAGTGATTGGGGGGCACGGGGGGGCGAGCAGTACTTC. This codes for CASSDWGARGGEQYF.

The chain uses TRBV7-8 and TRBJ2-1; D is uncertain. Germline-derived CDR1 and CDR2 are SGHVS and FQNEAQ. The germline V and J ends were trimmed by 2 bases and 4 bases, with 6 bases remaining between them. CDR3 length equals 13 residues. The CDR3 spells CASSLLEYNEQFF. The CDR3 DNA follows: TGTGCCAGCAGCTTATTGGAATACAATGAGCAGTTCTTC.

The chain links TRBV7-9 to TRBJ2-5; TRBD2 agrees at 8 bases. The J segment lost 12 bases and the V segment lost 1 base, leaving 4 bases of the junction unmatched. Germline V lookup: CDR1 SEHNR, CDR2 FQNEAQ (reference sequence). The CDR3 runs to 12 residues. In DNA form, the CDR3 reads TGTGCCAGCAGCTTAGGAGGGCGGGAGGAGTACTTC. Amino acid sequence: CASSLGGREEYF.

V and J are TRBV5-6 and TRBJ2-5; possible D gene TRBD2, 5 bases. Germline values: CDR1 SGHDT, CDR2 YYEEEE. Trimming took 0 bases from V and 1 from J, leaving 13 bases between them. This CDR3 region has 16 residues. CDR3 region: CASSLAADLIQETQYF. The CDR3 DNA follows: TGTGCCAGCAGCTTGGCCGCGGACTTGATCCAAGAGACCCAGTACTTC. The full variable domain, in which reference TRBV5-6 and TRBJ2-5 provide the parts outside the CDR3, is DAGVTQSPTHLIKTRGQQVTLRCSPKSGHDTVSWYQQALGQGPQFIFQYYEEEERQRGNFPDRFSGHQFPNYSSELNVNALLLGDSALYLCASSLAADLIQETQYFGPGTRLLVL.

The chain combines TRBV7-9 with TRBJ2-7, with no clear D. Germline assignment: CDR1 SEHNR and CDR2 FQNEAQ (reference sequence). Trimming removed 7 bases at V and 4 bases at J, with 8 bases between. The CDR3 is 11 residues long. The CDR3 bases are TGTGCCAGCACCTCGAAGTACGAGCAGTACTTC. Its translation is CASTSKYEQYF.

This chain links TRBV28 with TRBJ2-5; 9 bases are shared with TRBD1. The CDR3 is 15 residues long. Germline trimming cut 2 bases from V and 4 bases from J; bases unmatched to any gene: 5. The germline V gene encodes CDR1 MDHEN and CDR2 SYDVKM. CDR3: CASSLEQGAGETQYF. The CDR3 bases are TGTGCCAGCAGTTTAGAACAGGGGGCGGGAGAGACCCAGTACTTC.

V usage is TRBV6-5 and J usage is TRBJ1-5; no reliable D call. CDR1 and CDR2 (germline): MNHEY, SVGAGI. The CDR3 is made up of 13 amino acids. The V end was cut by 5 bases, the J end by 3 bases, with 8 bases between. This chain's CDR3 is CASSRDNNQPQHF. The CDR3 nucleotides read TGTGCCAGCAGTCGAGACAACAATCAGCCCCAGCATTTT.

The chain links TRBV5-1 to TRBJ2-3; 13 bases line up with TRBD2. Germline CDR1 SGHRS, CDR2 YFSETQ. V lost 0 bases, J lost 1 base, and 14 bases stayed unmatched. The CDR3 covers 21 residues. The CDR3 DNA follows: TGCGCCAGCAGCTTGGCCTTGACTAGCGGGGGGCCTTCCTTCGGCACAGATACGCAGTATTTT. This gives the protein CASSLALTSGGPSFGTDTQYF.

The genes are TRBV19 and TRBJ2-1; D call uncertain. CDR1 is LNHDA, CDR2 SQIVND, per germline (reference sequence). Trimming cost V 6 bases and J 2 bases, with 11 bases left between them. The CDR3 contains 14 residues. Here the CDR3 reads CASSPRGAYNEQFF. In nucleotides, the CDR3 is TGTGCCAGTAGCCCCAGAGGCGCCTACAATGAGCAGTTCTTC.

This chain uses TRBV5-1 with TRBJ2-2, with D uncertain. V was pared by 2 bases and J by 1 base, with 6 bases between. CDR1 and CDR2 from the germline V gene are SGHRS and YFSETQ. The CDR3 is 14 amino acids. Here the CDR3 reads CASSFDRNTGELFF. In DNA form, the CDR3 reads TGCGCCAGCAGCTTCGATCGGAACACCGGGGAGCTGTTTTTT.

This clone was observed once. V and J are TRBV27 and TRBJ2-6; D is undetermined. The CDR3 covers 13 residues. V lost 3 bases to trimming and J lost 0 bases, with 0 bases between them. From germline, CDR1 is MNHEY and CDR2 SMNVEV (reference sequence). The CDR3: CASSFSGANVLTF. CDR3 DNA sequence: TGTGCCAGCAGTTTCTCTGGGGCCAACGTCCTGACTTTC.